This entry lists 8 T cell receptor beta chains sequenced from one sample in a study of Ad26.COV2.S vaccination and SARS-CoV-2 variants. As for treatment: 15 to 20 received Ad26.COV2.S at low or high dose, single or two shots; several received placebo; per-sample allocation not given. Collection of samples fell on day 63 after the first vaccine or placebo injection. The protocol was immunoSEQ multiplex PCR, while the TCRdb copy is restricted to in-frame clones and leaves out a portion. The sample records approximately 360,000 clones, 83% being singletons. This specimen was peripheral blood, taken in a trial of Ad26.COV2.S vaccine versus placebo. The receptors derive from a person aged 18 to 59 who received the Ad26.COV2.S COVID-19 vaccine or a placebo.

This clone was recorded a few times. CDR3 nucleotide sequence: TGCAGTGCTAGAGTGAGCCACGGGGCTTTCTTT. Encoded protein: CSARVSHGAFF. The chain joins TRBV20-1 to TRBJ1-1, with D unclear. Looked up from germline, CDR1 is DFQATT and CDR2 is SNEGSKA (reference sequence). The CDR3 has 11 amino acids. V gave up 1 base and J gave up 11 bases, with 11 bases separating them.

The J gene is TRBJ2-7, the V gene TRBV6-8; D unresolved. Germline loops: CDR1 MNHGY, CDR2 SAAAGT. V lost 8 bases and J 4 bases, leaving 12 bases between the germline ends. The CDR3 spans 12 residues. As DNA, the CDR3 is TGTGCCAGCCATCACACCCCTTACGAGCAGTACTTC. Protein: CASHHTPYEQYF.

Comment on this clone: Other DNA sequences in the same sample also yield this CDR3. The rearrangement joins TRBV30 to TRBJ1-1; D is unclear. V lost 0 bases and J lost 1, with 6 bases in between. There are 13 residues in the CDR3. CDR1 is GTSNPN and CDR2 is SVGIG in the germline V gene (reference sequence). The CDR3 spells CAWSVLRNTEAFF. The CDR3, as DNA: TGTGCCTGGAGTGTATTGAGGAACACTGAAGCTTTCTTT.

This rearrangement joins TRBV29-1 to TRBJ1-2, with a possible D match to TRBD1 (5 bases). CDR1 is SQVTM and CDR2 is ANQGSEA in the germline V gene. Trimming removed 3 bases from V and 6 bases from J, with 14 bases in between. The CDR3 runs to 13 residues. CDR3 protein: CSVDSAGKNGYTF. CDR3 in DNA: TGCAGCGTTGATTCGGCAGGGAAGAATGGCTACACCTTC.

The rearrangement links TRBV5-1 to TRBJ2-7, with 8 bases fitting TRBD1. Trimming cost V 4 bases and J 4 bases; bases outside gene matches: 4. Per the germline V gene, CDR1 is SGHRS and CDR2 is YFSETQ. The CDR3 spans 13 residues. CDR3 loop: CASSRTGQYEQYF. In nucleotides, the CDR3 is TGCGCCAGCAGCCGGACAGGGCAGTACGAGCAGTACTTC.

Concerning this clone itself: Other DNA sequences within the sample encode an identical CDR3. The J gene is TRBJ2-1, the V gene TRBV9; D ambiguous. Deletions cut 3 bases from V and 1 base from J, with 8 bases between. The CDR3 has 14 residues. Germline V gene sequence: CDR1 SGDLS, CDR2 YYNGEE. The CDR3 region is CASSASGSYNEQFF. The CDR3 DNA is TGTGCCAGCAGCGCTTCCGGGTCCTACAATGAGCAGTTCTTC.

The J gene is TRBJ2-3, the V gene TRBV12-3 or TRBV12-4, with D perhaps TRBD1 (7 bases). The V end was cut by 4 bases, the J end by 3 bases, with 8 bases between. The CDR3 runs to 13 residues. The CDR3 spells CASSSGGTDTQYF. CDR3 nucleotide sequence: TGTGCCAGCAGTTCAGGGGGGACAGATACGCAGTATTTT.

V is TRBV4-3 and J is TRBJ2-5, with 9 bases that match TRBD1. The germline V gene encodes CDR1 LGHNA and CDR2 YSLEER. With 0 bases clipped from V and 6 bases from J, the junction kept 11 bases outside the gene matches. The CDR3 sequence is 17 residues long. The CDR3 reads CASSQDIGGQGMQTQYF. CDR3 in DNA: TGCGCCAGCAGCCAAGACATAGGGGGACAGGGTATGCAGACCCAGTACTTC.